This T cell receptor beta chain was sequenced during a study of cytomegalovirus exposure and HLA in healthy donors (dated by TCRdb to about 2017). Looking at the study overall: In an earlier analysis of 450 to 750 of the donors, about 270 Gb of sequence data and 100 million or so unique TCR beta sequences from about 179 million T cells were reported. An early release that covered about 600 HLA-typed donors contained 300 to 350 gigabases of sequencing data and around 85 million unique TCR sequences. Of the 350 to 450 genotyped donors, more than 75% were placed in the genetic ancestry cluster associated with self-reported Caucasian donors. The study aimed to test whether signatures of past pathogen exposure could be identified by cataloging public T cell receptors. The study used immunosequencing to profile the T cell repertoires of some 600 subjects and linked those repertoires to cytomegalovirus serostatus. Besides the first cohort of hundreds of subjects, a separate validation cohort made up of around 120 different subjects was used. To predict cytomegalovirus infection status, the study combined high-throughput TCR immunosequencing, statistical association of individual TCRs with disease status, and machine learning. To study patterns of TCR occurrence, a later analysis re-analyzed previously published TCR beta repertoires from just over 650 donors and added high-resolution HLA genotyping. The later analysis used no new phenotypic data to find candidate immune exposures, relying instead on TCR beta sequences and their occurrence across donors. To decide whether each TCR beta V gene segment behaved as functional or pseudogenic, an earlier analysis of 587 of the donors relied on high-throughput TCR beta sequencing. Donor age, sex, ethnicity and CMV serostatus were compiled alongside the repertoire data. In a later genetic analysis, genome-wide SNP genotypes for about three fifths of the roughly 670 donors were used, and that subset was treated as a discovery cohort. All discovery cohort repertoires had been generated on a single sequencing platform. HLA typing included class I and class II loci at four-digit resolution. Typing coverage differed by locus: A, B, C, DRB1 and DQB1 were typed in about 629-640 donors, DQA1 in approximately 520, DPA1 in over 600, and DPB1 in 450 to 490. Several DR-DQ haplotypes were handled as single units for association and clustering, since linkage in the cohort was strong. Across roughly 420 genotyped donors of the cohort, an average of roughly 230,000 unique TCR beta nucleotide sequences per donor were sequenced, and around 19% of those sequences were non-productive. Summary of the overall study and its limitations: Most TCR sequences were observed very rarely across donors, whereas some public TCRs were present in many individuals. The earlier analysis of about 600 of the donors excluded some 15 rarely observed V segments, including chromosome 9 orphons, because counts were too low. HLA typing was unavailable for some donors at each locus, so association tests used only the typed subset. Strong co-occurrence of HLA alleles, especially DR and DQ, made assigning TCR associations to individual alleles difficult. A cluster of highly shared sequence variants was judged likely to be a technical artifact of the sequencing pipeline. Sequencing depth was assumed to be roughly uniform across donors in the presence/absence analyses, though that assumption may not hold. The cohort was sequenced for TCR beta chains only, and without alpha or paired-chain data the features that could be detected were limited. Broadly in line with IMGT annotations, most TCR beta V segments showed up in productive rearrangements about 90% or about 30% of the time in an earlier analysis of 450 to 600 of the donors. At a false discovery rate of 0.05, a later analysis linked 16,000 or so TCR beta sequences to specific HLA alleles. Some IMGT-functional V segments, including TRBV6-2 and TRBV6-3, could not be told apart with the 87-base-pair reads, so those segments were excluded. According to the authors, the approach could potentially be generalized to other disease states and immunological phenotypes. The only immune exposure information available for the cohort was CMV serostatus. In a later analysis, HLA-associated TCR beta chains showed more clonal expansion and lower generation probabilities than non-associated chains that were equally common. In a later analysis, the rate of TCR association differed among HLA loci, with DRB1 alleles having the most associated TCRs and HLA-C alleles having the fewest. A further reported finding was that TCR beta sequences accurately predicted the HLA-A and HLA-B alleles for most subjects in the first cohort. Correlated functional status among segregating V segments might reflect linkage disequilibrium, but an unknown experimental factor could not be ruled out. According to a later analysis, parvovirus B19, influenza, CMV and Epstein-Barr virus appeared linked to several top co-occurrence clusters. V-gene and J-gene trimming of TCR beta chains was associated with a missense DCLRE1C variant in a later genetic analysis, and the association was replicated in an independent cohort. The classifier was reported to diagnose cytomegalovirus status with high specificity and sensitivity in both the original and validation cohorts. The study gave a list of some 150 TCR beta chains associated with cytomegalovirus. In a later genetic analysis, fewer N-insertions in productive TCRs were reported among donors in an Asian-associated ancestry cluster than the roughly 710-donor mean. Most CMV-associated TCR beta chains appeared to be HLA-restricted in a later analysis, and the HLA associations seemed to be driven largely by CMV exposure. In vitro tests confirmed that a few of the cytomegalovirus-associated TCR beta chains recognize cytomegalovirus antigens.

The cohort consisted of 600 to 750 healthy bone marrow donors. At the time of sampling, all cohort members were nominally healthy, though unrecorded immune exposures were likely present. The donor was CMV seronegative and belonged to the group of 320 or so seronegative cohort members. Each donor provided a peripheral blood sample, and peripheral blood mononuclear cells were used for TCR beta sequencing. Genomic DNA was extracted from the blood cell samples with the Qiagen DNeasy Blood Extraction Kit. Concerning this clone: This clone's antigen is unknown.

The CDR1 and CDR2 encoded by the germline V gene are ENHRY and SYGVKD. Germline trimming amounts to 4 bases on V and 2 bases on J, with 2 as the count of junction bases outside the gene matches. The CDR3 spans 14 residues, from the cysteine through the phenylalanine. Only the CDR3 part of the read is kept: 42 bases, read in frame from the first base. The library was generated by the immunoSEQ multiplex PCR assay. A mixture of 60 forward primers for TCR Vbeta segments and 13 reverse primers for TCR Jbeta segments was used in the multiplex PCR. The CDR3 region of rearranged TCR beta genes was amplified from genomic DNA with a multiplex PCR assay. Amplified TCR beta libraries were sequenced as 87-base-pair reads on the Illumina HiSeq System. In the authors' own workflow: Across the 500 to 850 repertoires, a later analysis counted 78 million or so unique TCR beta chains, about 10 million of which were shared by at least two donors. Raw reads were error-corrected and collapsed into unique sequences with a nearest-neighbor algorithm that merged closely related sequences to remove PCR and sequencing errors. CDR3 sequences were aligned to IMGT reference sequences to assign V, D and J gene segments. For a sequence to be retained, a match of at least six nucleotides was required to both a V gene segment and a J gene segment. Rearrangements were classified as productive when the CDR3 lacked stop codons and remained in frame with V and J, and all other rearrangements were classified as non-productive. Following IMGT convention, CDR3 was defined as the stretch from the second conserved V-encoded cysteine up to the conserved J-encoded phenylalanine. The earlier analysis of 587 of the donors excluded sequences that lacked an unambiguous match to a single V gene segment. An earlier analysis of several hundred of the donors classified V segments as functional when productive rearrangements were above 56.7% and as segregating when the standard deviation between donors was above 5%. To diagnose cytomegalovirus status from the catalog of TCR beta chain sequences, a statistical classification framework was built. A later analysis assigned V and J genes by comparing TCR nucleotide sequences with IMGT/GENE-DB human TR gene sequences. The TCRdist pipeline was used in a later analysis to assign CDR3 sequences and most-parsimonious VDJ recombination scenarios. In a later analysis, every TCR beta chain was defined by the combination of its CDR3 amino acid sequence and its V-gene family, and reads without a unique V-gene family were dropped. A later analysis removed nearly 600 highly shared, low-generation-probability nucleotide sequences to deal with suspected cross-contamination and a sequencing artifact. A later analysis calculated a clonal expansion index for each public chain from normalized within-repertoire ranks of inferred template counts. In a later analysis, generation probabilities were computed with a VDJ recombination model fitted to out-of-frame rearrangements, and the resulting probabilities were checked against IGoR. Hypergeometric tests were used in a later analysis to score TCR-TCR, TCR-HLA and TCR-CMV co-occurrence, with a repertoire-size bias correction applied to the TCR pairs. In a later analysis, false discovery rates were estimated by permuting HLA or CMV assignments 20 times. A later analysis grouped co-occurring TCRs with DBSCAN, adding TCRdist sequence similarity when clustering within HLA-allele-positive subsets. Repertoires with fewer than 30,000 or more than 120,000 public chains, plus five repertoires with anomalous nucleotide sharing, were excluded from co-occurrence clustering. The table comes from immuneACCESS by way of TCRdb, which keeps in-frame sequences with V and J called. Part of the clones is missing from these tables; in studies checked, under half for an unresolved V gene and the rest for unknown reasons. Clonal size and the V and J genes are those of that table, whereas D and trimming came from the DNA. The sample's table lists a count of more than 95,000 clones. Approximately 2% of the sample lies in the top ten.

This chain is built from TRBV10-3 and TRBJ1-2; 9 bases in the junction line up with TRBD1. Sequenced sample: PBMCs. This clonotype originated in a man aged 35 to 55 in good health and CMV-seronegative. The CDR3: CAISGDRENYGYTF. The sequenced DNA: TGTGCCATCAGTGGGGACAGGGAGAACTATGGCTACACCTTC.